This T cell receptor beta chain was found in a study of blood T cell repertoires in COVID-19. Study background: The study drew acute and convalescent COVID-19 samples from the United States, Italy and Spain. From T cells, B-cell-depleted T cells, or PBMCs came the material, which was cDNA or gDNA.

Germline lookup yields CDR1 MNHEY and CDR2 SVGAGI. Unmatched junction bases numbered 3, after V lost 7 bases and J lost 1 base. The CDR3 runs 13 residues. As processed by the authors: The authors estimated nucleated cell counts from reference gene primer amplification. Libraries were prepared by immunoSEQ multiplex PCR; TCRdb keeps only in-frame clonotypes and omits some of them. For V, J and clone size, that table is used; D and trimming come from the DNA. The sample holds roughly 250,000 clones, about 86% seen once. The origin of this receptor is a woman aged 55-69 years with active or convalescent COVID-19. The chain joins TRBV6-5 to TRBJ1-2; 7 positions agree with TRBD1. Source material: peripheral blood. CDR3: CASNRGNNYGYTF. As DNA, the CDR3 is TGTGCCAGCAACAGGGGAAATAACTATGGCTACACCTTC.